This T cell receptor (beta chain) was identified in a study of T cell responses to AZD1222 COVID-19 vaccine. V gave up 0 bases and J gave up 5 bases, with 13 bases separating them. Germline V lookup: CDR1 SGHRS, CDR2 YFSETQ. CDR3 size: 15 residues. Only in-frame clones appear in the TCRdb table, and some are missing; sequencing was by immunoSEQ multiplex PCR. The sample includes some 120,000 clones, 80% to 95% of them seen just once. Remarks on this clone: As yet, its antigen is unknown.

Whole-study results and caveats: Two AZD1222 doses significantly raised spike-specific TCR breadth and depth over controls. Donors, mostly white British, included more females; clonal diversity was possibly underestimated. Spike was spanned by vaccine-associated CD4 TCRs, with dominance at 160-218 and 743-854. Repertoire collection took place solely once the T cell response had peaked.

The chain recombines TRBV5-1 with TRBJ2-3; a weak D match, TRBD2 (6 bases). Sequences were derived from peripheral blood, sampled 28 days after the second AZD1222 dose. This receptor was obtained from an adult who received the AZD1222 COVID-19 vaccine. As DNA, the CDR3 is TGCGCCAGCAGCTTGGATGGACGCGGGGTAGATACGCAGTATTTT. As protein: CASSLDGRGVDTQYF.